This T cell receptor beta chain was observed in a study of cytotoxic CD8 clonotypes in ibrutinib-treated CLL. Study results and caveats: Patients showed higher baseline clonality than age-matched healthy donors, and it tracked circulating CD8+ T-cell counts.

Points on this clone: Its antigen is not known.

Repertoires were generated with immunoSEQ multiplex PCR, while TCRdb's copy carries only in-frame clones and drops some. The table lists under 45,000 clones, 65% to 70% of them singletons. The input for sequencing was PBMCs, taken at disease progression, from a patient treated with ibrutinib. This TCR was sampled from a human donor with chronic lymphocytic leukemia.

CDR3 DNA: TGCGCCAGCAGCCAAGAAATCCAGGGGAACACCGGGGAGCTGTTTTTT. Protein product: CASSQEIQGNTGELFF. The V call is TRBV4-1, the J call TRBJ2-2; a weak D match, TRBD1 (5 bases). The CDR3 extends over 16 amino acids. Germline V lookup: CDR1 MGHRA, CDR2 YSYEKL. Trimming took 0 bases from V and 1 from J, leaving 9 bases between them.